The following is a TCR beta chain sequence with its context. In this sample, this clone turned up a few times. Its antigen remains unidentified. Base-call qualities are not available, and no considerably larger clone is one nucleotide away. The data originate from a study of beta chain features in type 1 diabetes (dated by TCRdb to 2016 to 2019). With regard to the full study: No differences in mean age, gender distribution, total cell number or subset yield were found between patients and healthy donors. Across all samples, around 100 million sorted cells were examined, and cell number per subset correlated strongly with RNA yield. In the study, recently diagnosed type 1 diabetes patients and matched healthy donors were compared on the TCRB repertoires of their sorted circulating CD4+ T cell subsets. Regulatory and stem cell-like memory subsets were isolated from only 8 patients and roughly 8 healthy donors, whereas naive and central memory subsets came from all 30 or so donors.

Reading the germline V gene gives CDR1 SGHAT and CDR2 FQNNGV. Relative to germline, V is missing 5 bases and J is missing 7 bases, with 15 bases of the junction outside any gene match. Reading from cysteine to phenylalanine, the CDR3 counts 16 amino acids. Only CDR3 DNA remains: 48 bases, in frame from the first base. Each donor gave one peripheral blood draw, roughly 0.12 L on average, collected into heparinised tubes. Using a panel that included CD45RO, CCR7, CD25, CD127, CD95 and CD27, naive, central memory, regulatory and stem cell-like memory CD4+ T cells were sorted on a BD FACSAria II. Purity was above 95% for every sorted population. PBMCs were separated immediately by Lymphoprep density gradient centrifugation and were stained directly, without being cultured. So that batch effects would be minimized, each experiment stained and sorted samples in pairs, pairing one healthy donor with one patient.

The High Capacity cDNA Reverse Transcription Kit was used to reverse transcribe all of the isolated RNA, meaning that expressed TCRB transcripts were what got sequenced. Naive, central memory and regulatory T cell samples underwent deep immunoSEQ sequencing, averaging around 4 million total reads per sample. Sorted cells were lysed in RLT buffer, and RNA was extracted using DNase-treated RNeasy Micro or Mini kits according to cell number. Each cell subset was processed separately to prevent cross-contamination, with patient and healthy donor samples processed together. TCRB sequences were amplified from cDNA with the immunoSEQ multiplex PCR, producing 87-bp fragments spanning the CDR3 region. The amplicons were sequenced using the Illumina HiSeq platform. The study's own analysis went as follows. Synthetic template baselines were used to correct PCR bias computationally, reads within Hamming distance 2 were collapsed, and singletons that could not be merged were discarded. By aligning reads against IMGT, V, D and J genes, CDR3 length, and insertions or deletions at six rearrangement sites were assigned. Clonotype counts were normalized to sorted cell number within each subset before computing true diversity and Gini coefficients with the tcR R package. The overlap coefficient, calculated on TCRB nucleotide sequences, was used to measure repertoire sharing. The source is immuneACCESS, and TCRdb retained only in-frame sequences with V and J called. Part of the clones is not carried over; for the studies checked, unresolved V genes explain less than half of this, and the remainder is unexplained. That table furnishes V, J and clone size, whereas the DNA furnished D and trimming. The sample records about 210,000 clones, roughly 10% of which are singletons. The ten largest make up 1% to 1.5% of the sample.

The paper's findings and limits, for the study overall: At VDJ recombination sites, type 1 diabetes patients had fewer insertions and more deleted nucleotides, which implies abnormalities in thymic rearrangement. Only small numbers of individuals were included in the HLA sub-analyses, which left unresolved whether HLA type had any influence on TCRB rearrangement. Type 1 diabetes patients showed a moderate but significant shortening of TCRB CDR3 length in all four CD4+ subsets. PCR might favor shorter templates, but patient and control samples were amplified and corrected together, so any skew would affect both groups equally. Because cDNA was sequenced instead of genomic DNA, activated cells with high expression could be over-represented, although the groups did not differ in activation or CD3 levels. Naive, central memory and regulatory TCRB repertoires appeared to be more similar among patients than among healthy donors.

The sample was central memory CD4+ T cells from blood. The chain is encoded by TRBV11-2 joined to TRBJ2-7, with TRBD2 matching 9 junction bases. The sequence derives from a man in his late teens or twenties in good health. The CDR3 has the sequence CASSTGLASELEEQYF. The sequenced DNA: TGTGCCAGCAGCACCGGACTAGCGAGCGAACTGGAGGAGCAGTACTTC.